Below, one T cell receptor (beta chain) is given with its context. Its specificity is not known. This record belongs to a study of T cells in narcolepsy. Whole-study results and caveats: Autoreactive clone sequences were missing from some blood memory CD4+ repertoires. Blood of same and different patients, but not healthy controls, reportedly held recurring autoreactive clonotypes.

TCRdb's copy holds only in-frame clones and misses some; the assay was immunoSEQ multiplex PCR. The table lists about 40,000 clones, 70% to 90% of them singletons, with 1% to 1.5% in the top ten. Sequencing input: CD45RA- memory CD4+ T cells from PBMCs. The TCR sequence derives from a human donor with narcolepsy.

The CDR3 region has the DNA TGTGCCAGCAGGGAACAGGGTAGGGAGCAGTACTTC. This gives the protein CASREQGREQYF. The rearrangement uses TRBV6-5 and TRBJ2-7; possible D gene TRBD1, 6 bases. The CDR3 is made up of 12 amino acids. The germline V gene has CDR1 MNHEY and CDR2 SVGAGI. Trimming took 6 bases from V and 7 from J, leaving 13 bases between them.